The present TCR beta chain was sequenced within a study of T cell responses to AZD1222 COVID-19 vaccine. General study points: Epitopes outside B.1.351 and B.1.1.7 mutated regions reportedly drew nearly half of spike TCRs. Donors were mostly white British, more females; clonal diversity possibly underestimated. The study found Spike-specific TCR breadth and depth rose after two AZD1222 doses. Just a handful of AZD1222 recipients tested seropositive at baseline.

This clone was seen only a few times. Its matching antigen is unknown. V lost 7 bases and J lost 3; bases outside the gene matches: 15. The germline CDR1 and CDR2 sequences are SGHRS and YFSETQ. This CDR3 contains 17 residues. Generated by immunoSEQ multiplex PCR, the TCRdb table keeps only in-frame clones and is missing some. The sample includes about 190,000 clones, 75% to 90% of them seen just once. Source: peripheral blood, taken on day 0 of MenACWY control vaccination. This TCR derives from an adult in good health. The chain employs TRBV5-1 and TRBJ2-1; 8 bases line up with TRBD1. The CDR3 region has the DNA TGCGCCAGCTCAACCGGACCTTGGACAGGGAACTACAATGAGCAGTTCTTC. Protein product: CASSTGPWTGNYNEQFF. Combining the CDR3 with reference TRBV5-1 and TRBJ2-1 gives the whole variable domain KAGVTQTPRYLIKTRGQQVTLSCSPISGHRSVSWYQQTPGQGLQFLFEYFSETQRNKGNFPGRFSGRQFSNSRSEMNVSTLELGDSALYLCASSTGPWTGNYNEQFFGPGTRLTVL.